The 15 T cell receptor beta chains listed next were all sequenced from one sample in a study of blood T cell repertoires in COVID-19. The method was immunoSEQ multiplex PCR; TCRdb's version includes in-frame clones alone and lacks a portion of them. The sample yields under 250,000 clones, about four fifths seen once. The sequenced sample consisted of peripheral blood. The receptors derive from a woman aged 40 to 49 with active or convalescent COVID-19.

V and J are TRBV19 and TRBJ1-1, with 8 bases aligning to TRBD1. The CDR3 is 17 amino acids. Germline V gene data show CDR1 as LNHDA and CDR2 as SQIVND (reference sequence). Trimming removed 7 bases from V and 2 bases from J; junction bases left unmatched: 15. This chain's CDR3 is CASNSPTGVLINTEAFF. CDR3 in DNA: TGTGCCAGTAACTCTCCGACAGGGGTCCTAATCAACACTGAAGCTTTCTTT.

CDR3 DNA sequence: TGTGCCAGCAGCCAATGGGACAGGGGCTCCTACGAGCAGTACTTC. It translates to CASSQWDRGSYEQYF. The chain uses TRBV14 and TRBJ2-7, with 10 bases fitting TRBD1. The junction had 1 base not matched to a gene; V was cut back by 2 bases and J by 0 bases. Germline V lookup: CDR1 SGHDN, CDR2 FVKESK. There are 15 residues in the CDR3.

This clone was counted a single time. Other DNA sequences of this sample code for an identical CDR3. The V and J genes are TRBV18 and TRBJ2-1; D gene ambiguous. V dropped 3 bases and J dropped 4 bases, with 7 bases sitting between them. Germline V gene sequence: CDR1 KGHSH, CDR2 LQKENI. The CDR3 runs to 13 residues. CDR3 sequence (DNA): TGTGCCAGCTCACCCCAAGAGTACAATGAGCAGTTCTTC. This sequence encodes CASSPQEYNEQFF.

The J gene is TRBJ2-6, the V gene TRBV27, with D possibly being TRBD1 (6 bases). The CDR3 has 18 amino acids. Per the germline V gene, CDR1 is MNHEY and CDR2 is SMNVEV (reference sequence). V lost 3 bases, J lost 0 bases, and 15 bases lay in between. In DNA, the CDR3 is TGTGCCAGCAGTTTGTTCAGGGGAGATCCCTCTGGGGCCAACGTCCTGACTTTC. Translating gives CASSLFRGDPSGANVLTF.

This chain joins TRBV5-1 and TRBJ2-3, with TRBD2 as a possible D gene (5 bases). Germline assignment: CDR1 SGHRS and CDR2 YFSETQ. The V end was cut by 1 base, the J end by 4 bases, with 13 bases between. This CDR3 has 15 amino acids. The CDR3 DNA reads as TGCGCCAGCAGCTTGAAGACGGGAATGGCAGATACGCAGTATTTT. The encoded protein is CASSLKTGMADTQYF.

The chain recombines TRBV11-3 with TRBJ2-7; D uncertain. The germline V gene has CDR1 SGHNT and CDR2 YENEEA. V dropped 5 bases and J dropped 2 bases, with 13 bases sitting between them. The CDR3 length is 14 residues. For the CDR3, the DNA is TGTGCCAGCAGCAGCCGTCCGGGTCCCTACGAGCAGTACTTC. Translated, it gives CASSSRPGPYEQYF.

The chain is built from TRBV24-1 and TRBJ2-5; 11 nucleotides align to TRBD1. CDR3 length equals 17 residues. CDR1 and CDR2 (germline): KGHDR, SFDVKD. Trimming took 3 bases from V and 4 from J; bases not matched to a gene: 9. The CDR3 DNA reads TGTGCCACCAGTGATCACCTCGGACAGGGGGCGAGAGAGACCCAGTACTTC. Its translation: CATSDHLGQGARETQYF.

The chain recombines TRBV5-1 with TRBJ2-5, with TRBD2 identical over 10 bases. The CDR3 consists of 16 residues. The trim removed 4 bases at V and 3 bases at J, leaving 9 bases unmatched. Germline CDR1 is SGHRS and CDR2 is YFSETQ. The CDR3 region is CASSLQGAGGKETQYF. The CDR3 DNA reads TGCGCCAGCAGCCTCCAGGGAGCGGGGGGGAAAGAGACCCAGTACTTC.

In nucleotides, the CDR3 is TGTGCCAGCAGCCAAGAGTCTAGCGGGGGGGCAGATACGCAGTATTTT. Translation: CASSQESSGGADTQYF. This chain links TRBV4-2 with TRBJ2-3; 12 nucleotides line up with TRBD2. This CDR3 has 16 amino acids. The germline V gene has CDR1 LGHNA and CDR2 YNFKEQ. With 0 bases clipped from V and 4 bases from J, the junction kept 2 bases outside the gene matches.

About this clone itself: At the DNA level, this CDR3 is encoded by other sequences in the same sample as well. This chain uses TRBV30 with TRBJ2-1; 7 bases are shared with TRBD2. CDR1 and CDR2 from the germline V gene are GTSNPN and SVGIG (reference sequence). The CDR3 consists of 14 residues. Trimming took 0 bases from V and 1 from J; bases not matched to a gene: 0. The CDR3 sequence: CAWSVGGSYNEQFF. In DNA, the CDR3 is TGTGCCTGGAGTGTGGGAGGGTCCTACAATGAGCAGTTCTTC. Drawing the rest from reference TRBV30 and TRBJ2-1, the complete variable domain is SQTIHQWPATLVQPVGSPLSLECTVEGTSNPNLYWYRQAAGRGLQLLFYSVGIGQISSEVPQNLSASRPQDRQFILSSKKLLLSDSGFYLCAWSVGGSYNEQFFGPGTRLTVL.

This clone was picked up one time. CDR3 bases: TGTGCCAGCAGTCCCGTAGCGGGAGCTAACTACAATGAGCAGTTCTTC. Translating gives CASSPVAGANYNEQFF. The gene calls are TRBV5-4 and TRBJ2-1, with TRBD2 matching over 9 bases. Germline CDR1 SGHNT, CDR2 YYREEE (reference sequence). The ends lost 5 bases at V and 3 bases at J; junction bases unmatched: 9. CDR3 length: 16 amino acids.

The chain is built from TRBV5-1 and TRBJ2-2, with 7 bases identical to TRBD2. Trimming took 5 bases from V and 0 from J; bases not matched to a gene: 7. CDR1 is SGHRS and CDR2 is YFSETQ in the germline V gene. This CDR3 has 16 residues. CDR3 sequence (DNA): TGCGCCAGCAGTAGTAGCGGGCAACCGAACACCGGGGAGCTGTTTTTT. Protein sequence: CASSSSGQPNTGELFF.

CDR3 coding DNA: TGTGCCAGCAGCTTCGGGGTAGTAAACTATGGCTACACCTTC. Translating gives CASSFGVVNYGYTF. The rearrangement links TRBV7-2 to TRBJ1-2; no definite D call. CDR3 length: 14 amino acids. V shed 3 bases and J shed 2 bases, with 10 bases lying between them. CDR1 and CDR2 from the germline V gene are SGHTA and FQGNSA. The full variable domain, its missing parts supplied by reference TRBV7-2 and TRBJ1-2, is GAGVSQSPSNKVTEKGKDVELRCDPISGHTALYWYRQSLGQGLEFLIYFQGNSAPDKSGLPSDRFSAERTGGSVSTLTIQRTQQEDSAVYLCASSFGVVNYGYTFGSGTRLTVV.

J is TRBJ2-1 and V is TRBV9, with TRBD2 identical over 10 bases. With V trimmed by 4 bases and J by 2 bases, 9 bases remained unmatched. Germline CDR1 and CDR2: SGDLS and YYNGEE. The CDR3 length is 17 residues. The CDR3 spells CASSSLSGGAAYNEQFF. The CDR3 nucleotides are TGTGCCAGCAGCTCCTTGAGCGGGGGGGCTGCCTACAATGAGCAGTTCTTC.

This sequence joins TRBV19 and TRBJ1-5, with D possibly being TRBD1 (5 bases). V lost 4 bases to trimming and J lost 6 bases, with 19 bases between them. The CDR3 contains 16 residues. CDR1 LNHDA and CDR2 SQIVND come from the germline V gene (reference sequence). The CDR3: CASSSRKGNGAQPQHF. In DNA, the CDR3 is TGTGCCAGTAGTAGCCGAAAAGGGAATGGGGCTCAGCCCCAGCATTTT.